Each of the 10 T cell receptor beta chains below was sequenced from the same sample in a study of CXCR3-negative and CXCR3-positive naive CD8 T cells. No antigen has been assigned to these receptors. Through 5' RACE with UMI labels, the TRB cDNA libraries were prepared. One entry per CDR3 protein, without DNA, is what TCRdb gives after re-calling the 5' RACE reads. This specimen shows about 89,000 distinct CDR3 sequences; the ten leading clones hold about 1%. Study outcomes and limitations: For CXCR3-positive naive cells, TRB CDR3s were more hydrophobic than those of CXCR3-negative naive cells.

The sequenced sample was naive CXCR3+ CD8+ T cells from blood. The subset: CD45RO-CCR7+CD27+CD95- naive CD8+ T cells expressing CXCR3 (TNR3+). The origin of the receptors is a human donor in good health. Some clones in this sample may be carry-over from other donors' samples.

The rearrangement links TRBV7-9 to TRBJ2-5; the D gene TCRdb calls, TRBD1, cannot be checked with no DNA. There are 14 residues in the CDR3. From germline, CDR1 is SEHNR and CDR2 FQNEAQ (reference sequence). CDR3 amino acids: CASSPGTVQETQYF.

V is TRBV4-3 and J is TRBJ1-1; TCRdb reports TRBD1, a call that lacks DNA to check it against. Germline V gene lookup returns CDR1 LGHNA and CDR2 YSLEER. There are 14 residues in the CDR3. The CDR3 loop reads CASSHDRGSGEAFF.

The chain uses TRBV20-1 and TRBJ1-1; TCRdb reports TRBD1, a call that lacks DNA to check it against. CDR1 and CDR2 (germline): DFQATT, SNEGSKA (reference sequence). CDR3 length: 12 amino acids. CDR3 sequence reads: CSARFRGAEAFF.

The rearrangement uses TRBV12-3 or TRBV12-4 and TRBJ2-5; lacking DNA, the TRBD1 call made by TCRdb goes unchecked. The CDR3 is 13 residues long. The CDR3 here is CASSGTNQETQYF.

The chain recombines TRBV20-1 with TRBJ2-7. This CDR3 is built from 13 residues. Germline lookup yields CDR1 DFQATT and CDR2 SNEGSKA (reference sequence). The CDR3 loop reads CSARERGWNEQYF.

The chain links TRBV7-9 to TRBJ1-1; there is no DNA to check the TCRdb D call of TRBD1. This CDR3 has 15 amino acids. Germline CDR1 SEHNR, CDR2 FQNEAQ (reference sequence). CDR3 protein: CASSPRDSMNTEAFF. Complete variable domain (other parts from reference TRBV7-9 and TRBJ1-1): DTGVSQNPRHKITKRGQNVTFRCDPISEHNRLYWYRQTLGQGPEFLTYFQNEAQLEKSRLLSDRFSAERPKGSFSTLEIQRTEQGDSAMYLCASSPRDSMNTEAFFGQGTRLTVV.

The chain joins TRBV29-1 to TRBJ2-1; without DNA, the TCRdb call of TRBD2 cannot be checked. The germline V gene has CDR1 SQVTM and CDR2 ANQGSEA. The length of the CDR3 is 16 residues. CDR3 loop: CSVVGTSGLSYNEQFF.

The J gene is TRBJ2-7, the V gene TRBV12-3 or TRBV12-4; TCRdb returns TRBD1, unconfirmable since there is no DNA. CDR3 size: 11 residues. CDR3 amino acids: CASQGLYEQYF.

The rearrangement uses TRBV29-1 and TRBJ2-1; without DNA, the TCRdb call of TRBD2 cannot be checked. The germline V gene encodes CDR1 SQVTM and CDR2 ANQGSEA. The CDR3 contains 14 residues. CDR3 amino acids: CSVGPAVAGNEQFF.

The V gene is TRBV7-6, the J gene TRBJ2-6; TCRdb's D call of TRBD1 is untestable without DNA. The CDR3 extends over 17 amino acids. CDR1 is SGHVS and CDR2 is FNYEAQ in the germline V gene. CDR3 protein: CASSSHRTVSGANVLTF. The full variable domain, with the rest looked up from reference TRBV7-6 and TRBJ2-6, is GAGVSQSPRYKVTKRGQDVALRCDPISGHVSLYWYRQALGQGPEFLTYFNYEAQQDKSGLPNDRFSAERPEGSISTLTIQRTEQRDSAMYRCASSSHRTVSGANVLTFGAGSRLTVL.